This record looks at one TCR beta chain sequence and its context. The germline V gene has CDR1 MDHEN and CDR2 SYDVKM. Trimming took 4 bases from V and 7 from J, leaving 17 bases between them. This CDR3 is 14 amino acids long. The data are from a study of blood T cell repertoires in COVID-19. In the source study's methods: Estimates of nucleated cell counts were drawn from the amplification of reference gene primers. The repertoire was sequenced with immunoSEQ multiplex PCR; TCRdb's copy has only in-frame clones and lacks some. For V, J and clone size, that table is used; D and trimming come from the DNA. This repertoire shows a few hundred thousand clones, about 85% found once; its top ten account for over 2.5%.

This receptor was taken from a man aged 45 to 65 who had recovered from COVID-19. The chain links TRBV28 to TRBJ2-7; D possibly corresponds to TRBD2 (5 bases). Sequenced: peripheral blood. This CDR3 is CASSSGDKDREQYF. The CDR3 DNA reads as TGTGCCAGCAGTTCCGGGGATAAGGACCGTGAGCAGTACTTC.